This T cell receptor (beta chain) was recovered during a study of cytomegalovirus exposure and HLA in healthy donors. The donors were healthy bone marrow donors. Germline V lookup: CDR1 MGHDK, CDR2 SYGVNS. The CDR3 consists of 16 residues. After removal of 0 bases from V and 1 base from J, the junction contained 3 bases not matched to a gene. The PCR employed 60 Vbeta primers together with 13 Jbeta primers. Data came from immunoSEQ multiplex PCR; TCRdb stores just in-frame clones and leaves some out. The table has 150,000 to 200,000 clones, roughly 78% seen once. Overall study results and limits: The Asian-associated ancestry cluster reportedly had fewer N-insertions than the approximately 670-donor mean in a later analysis. Sequencing depth roughly uniform across donors was assumed in presence/absence analyses. Productive status was seen about 90% or about 30% of the time for most TCR beta V segments in an earlier analysis.

Notes on this clone: Its antigen remains unidentified.

The specimen was PBMCs. The TCR originated in a girl aged 5 to 17 in good health and CMV-seropositive. The V and J genes are TRBV25-1 and TRBJ2-1; 7 bases line up with TRBD2. In DNA, the CDR3 is TGTGCCAGCAGTGAATATACGGGGGGTTCCTACAATGAGCAGTTCTTC. This encodes CASSEYTGGSYNEQFF. The full variable domain, rest sourced from reference TRBV25-1 and TRBJ2-1, is EADIYQTPRYLVIGTGKKITLECSQTMGHDKMYWYQQDPGMELHLIHYSYGVNSTEKGDLSSESTVSRIRTEHFPLTLESARPSHTSQYLCASSEYTGGSYNEQFFGPGTRLTVL.